Each of the 12 T cell receptor beta chains below was sequenced from the same sample in a study of sequential checkpoint blockade in melanoma. The assay was immunoSEQ multiplex PCR, and TCRdb's table has in-frame clones only and misses some. The sample shows some 5,600 clones, over 70% of them seen only once. Treatment indicated: randomized to nivolumab then ipilimumab (arm A) or the reverse (arm B). Specimen: CD8+ T cells sorted from blood (inferred from file names), collected from a patient given nivolumab and ipilimumab in sequence. Receptors were obtained from a human patient with melanoma. Some clones in this sample may be carry-over from other donors' samples.

The chain combines TRBV7-9 with TRBJ1-5; tentative D call: TRBD1 (5 bases). The V gene's germline CDR1 is SEHNR and CDR2 FQNEAQ (reference sequence). V shed 2 bases and J shed 1 base, with 12 bases lying between them. This CDR3 region has 16 residues. The CDR3 protein is CASSLSSQGSNQPQHF. The CDR3, as DNA: TGTGCCAGCAGCTTAAGTAGCCAGGGCAGCAATCAGCCCCAGCATTTT.

The count of this clone is one. The V call is TRBV4-3, the J call TRBJ2-1, with 8 bases fitting TRBD2. The trim removed 3 bases at V and 2 bases at J, leaving 0 bases unmatched. From germline, CDR1 is LGHNA and CDR2 YSLEER. The CDR3 is made up of 14 amino acids. This chain's CDR3 is CASSQGLAYNEQFF. The DNA for the CDR3 is TGCGCCAGCAGCCAGGGACTAGCCTACAATGAGCAGTTCTTC.

The rearrangement links TRBV7-8 to TRBJ1-2; D not resolved. This CDR3 region has 15 residues. From germline, CDR1 is SGHVS and CDR2 FQNEAQ. V lost 2 bases to trimming and J lost 6 bases, with 16 bases between them. CDR3 in amino acids: CASSLRGSGGDGYTF. The CDR3 DNA is TGTGCCAGCAGCTTACGGGGAAGCGGCGGAGATGGCTACACCTTC.

J is TRBJ1-5 and V is TRBV15, with no clear D. Germline CDR1 LNHNV, CDR2 YYDKDF (reference sequence). Trimming took off 8 bases at V and 4 bases at J, with 15 bases between the two ends. The CDR3 consists of 14 residues. CDR3 residues: CATRNRGGNQPQHF. The CDR3 coding sequence is TGTGCCACCCGGAACCGGGGAGGGAATCAGCCCCAGCATTTT.

V is TRBV2 and J is TRBJ1-5; 8 bases line up with TRBD1. Germline CDR1 reads SNHLY; CDR2 reads FYNNEI. The CDR3 loop spans 14 amino acids. After removal of 5 bases from V and 4 bases from J, the junction contained 4 bases not matched to a gene. CDR3 sequence reads: CASSPGQVNQPQHF. The CDR3 coding sequence is TGTGCCAGCAGTCCGGGACAGGTGAATCAGCCCCAGCATTTT.

The rearrangement joins TRBV28 to TRBJ1-1; a weak D match, TRBD1 (5 bases). Trimming left V 3 bases short and J 10 bases short, with 9 bases between. Per the germline V gene, CDR1 is MDHEN and CDR2 is SYDVKM. This CDR3 comprises 11 residues. The CDR3 DNA follows: TGTGCCAGCAGTTTCGGGGGGGGAGCTTTCTTT. It translates to CASSFGGGAFF. Variable domain in full (rest from reference TRBV28 and TRBJ1-1): DVKVTQSSRYLVKRTGEKVFLECVQDMDHENMFWYRQDPGLGLRLIYFSYDVKMKEKGDIPEGYSVSREKKERFSLILESASTNQTSMYLCASSFGGGAFFGQGTRLTVV.

V gene TRBV9 combines with J gene TRBJ2-3, with a tentative D call TRBD1 (6 bases). Germline values: CDR1 SGDLS, CDR2 YYNGEE. The V end was cut by 0 bases, the J end by 6 bases, with 14 bases between. This CDR3 contains 15 residues. DNA of the CDR3: TGTGCCAGCAGCGTAGAGGGCAGGGGTTCGGATACGCAGTATTTT. This encodes CASSVEGRGSDTQYF.

The CDR3 is CASSPNSGFGNTIYF. The DNA of the CDR3 is TGTGCCAGCAGCCCAAACTCAGGGTTTGGAAACACCATATATTTT. The V call is TRBV9, the J call TRBJ1-3; D is possibly TRBD1 (5 bases). Germline CDR1 reads SGDLS; CDR2 reads YYNGEE. V lost 4 bases and J 3 bases, leaving 14 bases between the germline ends. The CDR3 sequence is 15 residues long.

The chain is built from TRBV7-2 and TRBJ1-3; no definite D call. V lost 5 bases and J lost 4, with 18 bases in between. Looked up from germline, CDR1 is SGHTA and CDR2 is FQGNSA. This CDR3 has 16 residues. The CDR3 nucleotides are TGTGCCAGCAGCACCCCCATTGGGCCCGCCGGAAACACCATATATTTT. It yields the protein CASSTPIGPAGNTIYF.

The chain combines TRBV6-5 with TRBJ1-5; possibly TRBD1 for D (5 bases). Germline V lookup: CDR1 MNHEY, CDR2 SVGAGI. Trimming left V 3 bases short and J 4 bases short, with 10 bases between. This CDR3 region has 14 residues. This chain's CDR3 is CASSYGGVNQPQHF. Here the CDR3 DNA reads TGTGCCAGCAGTTATGGGGGGGTAAATCAGCCCCAGCATTTT.

The chain joins TRBV7-9 to TRBJ1-5; 10 positions agree with TRBD1. The CDR3 runs 15 residues. V lost 3 bases and J lost 3; bases outside the gene matches: 2. In germline, CDR1 is SEHNR, CDR2 FQNEAQ (reference sequence). This CDR3 is CASSLGQGYNQPQHF. CDR3 DNA sequence: TGTGCCAGCAGCTTGGGACAGGGGTACAATCAGCCCCAGCATTTT.

This clone was detected only a few times. This rearrangement joins TRBV7-9 to TRBJ1-5, with D uncertain. The CDR3 is 16 residues long. V was shortened by 3 bases and J by 2 bases, with 14 bases between the two germline ends. The V gene's germline CDR1 is SEHNR and CDR2 FQNEAQ (reference sequence). CDR3 DNA: TGTGCCAGCAGCTTGTTTAGGGAGGGCCGCAATCAGCCCCAGCATTTT. It codes for CASSLFREGRNQPQHF.